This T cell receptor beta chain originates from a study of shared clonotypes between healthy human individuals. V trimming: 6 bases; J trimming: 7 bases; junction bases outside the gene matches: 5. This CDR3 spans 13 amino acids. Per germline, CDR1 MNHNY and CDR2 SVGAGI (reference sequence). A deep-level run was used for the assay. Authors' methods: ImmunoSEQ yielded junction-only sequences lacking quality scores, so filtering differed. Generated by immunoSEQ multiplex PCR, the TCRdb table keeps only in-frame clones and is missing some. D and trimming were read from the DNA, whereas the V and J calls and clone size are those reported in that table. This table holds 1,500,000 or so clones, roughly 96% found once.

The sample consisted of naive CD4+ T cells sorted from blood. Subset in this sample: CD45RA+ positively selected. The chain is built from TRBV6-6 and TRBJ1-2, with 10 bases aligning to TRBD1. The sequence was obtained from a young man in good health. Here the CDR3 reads CASSRRTGGGYTF. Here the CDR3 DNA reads TGTGCCAGCAGCCGACGGACAGGGGGTGGCTACACCTTC.